This T cell receptor beta chain was found in a study of T cell responses to AZD1222 COVID-19 vaccine. The protocol was immunoSEQ multiplex PCR, while the TCRdb copy is restricted to in-frame clones and leaves out a portion. This table has more than 95,000 clones, more than 75% appearing once. Whole-study results and caveats: Spike-specific TCR breadth and depth went up after people got two AZD1222 doses.

As regards this clone: Its antigen is not known.

The clonotype comes from an adult who received the AZD1222 COVID-19 vaccine. The material sequenced was peripheral blood, taken 28 days after the second AZD1222 dose.

The CDR3 bases are TGTGCCAGCAGTTTTCGGATTGCGGTGCACACTGAAGCTTTCTTT. Translated, it gives CASSFRIAVHTEAFF. The chain employs TRBV28 and TRBJ1-1; D call uncertain. Trimming took off 3 bases at V and 3 bases at J, with 14 bases between the two ends. The CDR3 is made up of 15 amino acids. The germline CDR1 and CDR2 sequences are MDHEN and SYDVKM.